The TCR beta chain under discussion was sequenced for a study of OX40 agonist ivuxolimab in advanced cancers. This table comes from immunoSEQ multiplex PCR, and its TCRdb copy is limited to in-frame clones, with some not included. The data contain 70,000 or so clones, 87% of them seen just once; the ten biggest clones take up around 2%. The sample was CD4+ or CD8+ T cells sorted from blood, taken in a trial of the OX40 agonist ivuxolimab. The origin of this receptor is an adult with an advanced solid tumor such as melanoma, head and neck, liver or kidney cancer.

The CDR3 DNA reads as TGTGCCAGCAGCTTGGGGCTAGCGGGAGGTGAGCAGTTCTTC. Protein product: CASSLGLAGGEQFF. The chain couples TRBV5-6 to TRBJ2-1, with TRBD2 matching over 11 bases. Germline CDR1 reads SGHDT; CDR2 reads YYEEEE. The CDR3 totals 14 residues. V gave up 0 bases and J gave up 9 bases; unmatched junction bases: 2.